This T cell receptor beta chain was observed in a study of T cell repertoires in cytomegalovirus infection. Study as a whole: It was the public TCR beta signatures that indicated both CMV infection and matching HLA type. Study-wide points: Cumulative public TCR beta family frequency identified carriers of CMV plus the relevant HLA.

Germline CDR1 and CDR2: MNHEY and SVGEGT. V was clipped by 6 bases and J by 0 bases, with 18 bases between them. CDR3 length: 17 residues. TCRdb called the reads again in MiXCR, with one record for every CDR3 protein. In the table there are around 740,000 distinct CDR3 sequences, 35% to 45% of which are singletons. This clonotype was seen a few times. Its target is not known. Source material: PBMCs. V and J are TRBV6-2 or TRBV6-3 and TRBJ2-1; D may be TRBD2 (6 bases). This clonotype was obtained from a human donor in good health (CMV status not recorded). Some clones in this sample may be carry-over from other donors' samples. The CDR3 sequence: CASSPGTLGSSYNEQFF. DNA of the CDR3: TGTGCCAGCAGCCCCGGGACTTTGGGCAGCTCCTACAATGAGCAGTTCTTC.